Here is one TCR beta chain with its context. What it recognizes is unknown. The PCR contained 60 Vbeta and 13 Jbeta primers. Original processing notes: In a later analysis, of tens of millions of unique beta chains, some 10 million appeared in at least two donors. Here immunoSEQ multiplex PCR was the method, and the copy in TCRdb shows in-frame clones only, minus some. D and trimming come from the DNA, and the V and J calls and clone size come from that table. There are 150,000 or so clones in the sample; approximately 80% occur only once, and 0.65% to 0.85% lies in the top ten. CDR1 and CDR2 from the germline V gene are SGHRS and YFSETQ. This CDR3 has 16 residues. Trimming pared 0 bases from V and 8 bases from J, leaving 17 bases between. The data derive from a study of cytomegalovirus exposure and HLA in healthy donors. About the research overall: An early data release held about 85 million unique TCRs from HLA-typed donors.

Study-wide findings and caveats: The study put some 150 TCR beta chains on its list as cytomegalovirus-associated. Later analysis associated a missense DCLRE1C variant with TCR beta V- and J-gene trimming.

The receptor was derived from a female donor in good health and CMV-seronegative. Sequencing was performed on PBMCs. The chain has TRBV5-1 and TRBJ1-4; D unresolved. Here the CDR3 DNA reads TGCGCCAGCAGCTTGGCGTACCTAGGGAGCCGGGAAAAACTGTTTTTT. Its protein product is CASSLAYLGSREKLFF.